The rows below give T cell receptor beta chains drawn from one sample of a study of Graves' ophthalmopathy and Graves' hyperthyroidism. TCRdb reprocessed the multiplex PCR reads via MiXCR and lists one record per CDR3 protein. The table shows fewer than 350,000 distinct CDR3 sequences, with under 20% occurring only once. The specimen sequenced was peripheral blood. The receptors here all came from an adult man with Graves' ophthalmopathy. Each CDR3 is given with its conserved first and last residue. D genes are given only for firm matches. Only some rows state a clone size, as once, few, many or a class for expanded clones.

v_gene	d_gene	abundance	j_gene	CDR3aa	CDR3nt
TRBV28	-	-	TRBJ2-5	CASSSPGGANLETQYF	TGTGCCAGCAGCTCCCCGGGGGGCGCGAATTTGGAGACCCAGTACTTC
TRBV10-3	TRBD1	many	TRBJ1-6	CAISASDRAYNSPLHF	TGTGCCATCAGTGCATCCGACAGGGCCTATAATTCACCCCTCCACTTT
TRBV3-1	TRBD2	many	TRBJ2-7	CASSPDGTSRRSEQYF	TGTGCCAGCAGCCCGGACGGGACTAGCCGGCGATCCGAGCAGTACTTC
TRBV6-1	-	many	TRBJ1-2	CASSGGGTAGYGYTF	TGTGCCAGCAGTGGGGGGGGGACGGCTGGCTATGGCTACACCTTC
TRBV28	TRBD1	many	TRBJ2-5	CASSSLADRARAQYF	TGTGCCAGCAGTTCACTCGCGGACAGGGCCAGGGCCCAGTACTTC
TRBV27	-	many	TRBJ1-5	CASSLNAGRNQPQHF	TGTGCCAGCAGTTTAAATGCAGGGAGGAATCAGCCCCAGCATTTT
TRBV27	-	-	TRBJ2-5	CASRTLGEKEETQYF	TGTGCCAGCAGGACCTTGGGGGAGAAGGAGGAGACCCAGTACTTC
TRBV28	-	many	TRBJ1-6	CASRGGRGDNSPLHF	TGTGCCAGCAGGGGGGGGAGGGGTGATAATTCACCCCTCCACTTT
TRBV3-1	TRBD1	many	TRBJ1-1	CASSQGTGGNTEAFF	TGTGCCAGCAGCCAGGGGACAGGGGGGAACACTGAAGCTTTCTTT
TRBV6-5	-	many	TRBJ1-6	CASSPHREGSYNSPLHF	TGTGCCAGCAGTCCCCACAGGGAGGGATCCTATAATTCACCCCTCCACTTT
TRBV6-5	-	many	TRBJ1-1	CASSYTVNTEAFF	TGTGCCAGCAGTTACACGGTGAACACTGAAGCTTTCTTT
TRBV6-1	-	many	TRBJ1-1	CASSQGGFTEAFF	TGTGCCAGCAGCCAAGGGGGGTTCACTGAAGCTTTCTTT
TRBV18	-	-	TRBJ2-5	CSSSPPQGQETQYF	TGTTCCAGCTCACCACCTCAAGGGCAAGAGACCCAGTACTTC
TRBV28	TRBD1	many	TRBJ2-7	CASSFLDRTYEQYF	TGTGCCAGCAGTTTCCTGGACAGGACCTACGAGCAGTACTTC
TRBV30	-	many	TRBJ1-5	CAWSVGGQGNQPQHF	TGTGCCTGGAGTGTCGGAGGGCAGGGCAATCAGCCCCAGCATTTT
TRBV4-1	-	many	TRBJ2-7	CASSPIATPYEQYF	TGCGCCAGCAGCCCTATCGCTACGCCATACGAGCAGTACTTC
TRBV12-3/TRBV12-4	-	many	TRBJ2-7	CASSFSVAVREQYF	TGTGCCAGCAGTTTTTCCGTAGCGGTAAGGGAGCAGTACTTC
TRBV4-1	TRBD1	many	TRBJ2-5	CASKGASLVETQYF	TGCGCCAGCAAGGGGGCTAGTCTAGTAGAGACCCAGTACTTC
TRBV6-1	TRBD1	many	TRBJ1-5	CASSRQGSYSNQPQHF	TGTGCCAGCAGTAGACAGGGTTCTTATAGCAATCAGCCCCAGCATTTT
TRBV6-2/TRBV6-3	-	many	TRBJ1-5	CASSYSESGYSNQPQHF	TGTGCCAGCAGTTACTCGGAGTCAGGTTATAGCAATCAGCCCCAGCATTTT
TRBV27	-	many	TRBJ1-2	CASSSLRGMRDYGYTF	TGTGCCAGCAGTTCCCTTCGAGGGATGCGGGACTATGGCTACACCTTC
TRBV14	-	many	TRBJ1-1	CASSQAQGLGAFF	TGTGCCAGCAGCCAAGCACAGGGTCTTGGGGCTTTCTTT
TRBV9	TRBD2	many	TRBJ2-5	CASSIAGGLETQYF	TGTGCCAGCAGTATAGCGGGGGGGCTGGAGACCCAGTACTTC
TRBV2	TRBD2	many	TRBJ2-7	CASSVGLAGPAYEQYF	TGTGCCAGCAGTGTGGGACTAGCGGGCCCCGCCTACGAGCAGTACTTC
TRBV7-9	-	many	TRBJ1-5	CASSSGDSNQPQHF	TGTGCCAGCAGCTCCGGGGATAGCAATCAGCCCCAGCATTTT
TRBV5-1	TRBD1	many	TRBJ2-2	CASSLGQGAFTGELFF	TGCGCCAGCAGCTTGGGACAGGGGGCGTTCACCGGGGAGCTGTTTTTT
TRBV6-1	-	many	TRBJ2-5	CASSPGAEGGQTQYF	TGTGCCAGCAGTCCTGGGGCGGAGGGAGGTCAGACCCAGTACTTC
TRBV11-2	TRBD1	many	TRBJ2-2	CASSLRTGTSNTGELFF	TGTGCCAGCAGCCTGAGGACAGGGACGTCGAACACCGGGGAGCTGTTTTTT
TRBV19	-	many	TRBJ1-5	CASSIDPGGTIIPQPQHF	TGTGCCAGTAGTATAGACCCCGGTGGGACAATCATACCTCAGCCCCAGCATTTT
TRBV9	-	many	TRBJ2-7	CASSVDHSSWEQYF	TGTGCCAGCAGCGTAGATCACTCAAGTTGGGAGCAGTACTTC
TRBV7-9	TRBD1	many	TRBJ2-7	CASSGHRGDEQYF	TGTGCCAGCAGCGGTCACAGGGGGGACGAGCAGTACTTC
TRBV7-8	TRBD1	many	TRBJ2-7	CASSSIGGTGGSSEQYF	TGTGCCAGCAGCTCGATAGGGGGGACAGGGGGCTCAAGCGAGCAGTACTTC
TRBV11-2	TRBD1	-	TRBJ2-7	CASSTGGQAYEQYF	TGTGCCAGCAGCACCGGGGGACAGGCCTACGAGCAGTACTTC
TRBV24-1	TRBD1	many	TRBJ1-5	CATSSGGWDQPQHF	TGTGCCACCAGTTCAGGGGGCTGGGATCAGCCCCAGCATTTT
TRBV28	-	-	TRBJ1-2	CASSLSGSNYGYTF	TGTGCCAGCAGTTTGTCGGGCAGTAACTATGGCTACACCTTC
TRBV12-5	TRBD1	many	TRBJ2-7	CASGLVLRDRGFHEQYF	TGTGCTAGTGGTTTGGTACTCCGGGACAGGGGATTCCACGAGCAGTACTTC
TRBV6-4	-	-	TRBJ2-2	CASSDSDTGELFF	TGTGCCAGCAGTGACAGCGACACCGGGGAGCTGTTTTTT
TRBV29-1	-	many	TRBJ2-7	CSVKGAFEQYF	TGCAGCGTCAAGGGCGCCTTCGAGCAGTACTTC
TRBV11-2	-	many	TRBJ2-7	CASSVGGPSYEQYF	TGTGCCAGCAGCGTTGGAGGACCGTCCTACGAGCAGTACTTC
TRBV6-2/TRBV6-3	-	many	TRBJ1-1	CASSYPRDGPANTGAFF	TGTGCCAGCAGTTACCCTAGAGACGGACCGGCGAACACTGGAGCTTTCTTT
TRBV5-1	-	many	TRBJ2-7	CASSSDNSYEQYF	TGCGCCAGCAGCTCGGACAACTCCTACGAGCAGTACTTC
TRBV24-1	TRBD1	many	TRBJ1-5	CATSDLQGALNQPQHF	TGTGCCACCAGTGATTTGCAGGGGGCACTCAATCAGCCCCAGCATTTT
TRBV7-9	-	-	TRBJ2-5	CASSGTDYF	TGTGCCAGCAGCGGCACTGACTACTTC
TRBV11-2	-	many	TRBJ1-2	CASSLDPGVYGYTF	TGTGCCAGCAGCTTAGATCCAGGGGTCTATGGCTACACCTTC
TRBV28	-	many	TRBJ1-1	CASSGGGPNTEAFF	TGTGCCAGCAGTGGCGGAGGTCCGAACACTGAAGCTTTCTTT
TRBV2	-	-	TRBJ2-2	CASRGRGTGELFF	TGTGCCAGCAGGGGCCGAGGCACCGGGGAGCTGTTTTTT
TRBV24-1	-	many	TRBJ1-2	CATSDVSGEYGYTF	TGTGCCACCAGTGATGTGTCAGGGGAGTATGGCTACACCTTC
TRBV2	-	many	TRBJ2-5	CASKKTGDETQYF	TGTGCCAGCAAAAAGACAGGTGACGAGACCCAGTACTTC
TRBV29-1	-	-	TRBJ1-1	CSLSRGTEAFF	TGCAGCCTATCCAGGGGAACTGAAGCTTTCTTT
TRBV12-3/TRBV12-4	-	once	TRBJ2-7	CASTPDGKTYEQYF	TGTGCCAGCACCCCCGACGGGAAGACCTACGAGCAGTACTTC
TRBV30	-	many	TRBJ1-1	CAWNGRTNTEAFF	TGTGCCTGGAATGGCCGTACAAACACTGAAGCTTTCTTT
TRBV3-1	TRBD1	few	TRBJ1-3	CASSPGTGSGNTIYF	TGTGCCAGCAGCCCCGGGACAGGCTCTGGAAACACCATATATTTT
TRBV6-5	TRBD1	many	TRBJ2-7	CASSFGGTGGYEQYF	TGTGCCAGCAGTTTCGGTGGCACAGGGGGATACGAGCAGTACTTC
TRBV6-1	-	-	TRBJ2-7	CASSEDLMGLFYEQYF	TGTGCCAGCAGTGAAGATTTAATGGGGCTGTTCTACGAGCAGTACTTC
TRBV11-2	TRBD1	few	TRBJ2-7	CASSAPGTGGTYEQYF	TGTGCCAGCAGCGCACCCGGGACAGGGGGAACTTACGAGCAGTACTTC
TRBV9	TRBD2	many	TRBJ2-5	CASSASGGRQETQYF	TGTGCCAGCAGCGCTAGCGGGGGCCGACAAGAGACCCAGTACTTC
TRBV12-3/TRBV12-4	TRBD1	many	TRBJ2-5	CASSFRDRETQYF	TGTGCCAGCAGTTTCCGGGACAGGGAGACCCAGTACTTC